Sequencing of this T cell receptor (beta chain) was carried out in a study of blood T cell repertoires in COVID-19 (TCRdb year 2020). Study-level background: Samples from collaborators originated in the United States, Italy and Spain and spanned both the acute and convalescent phases of COVID-19. The prospective study material was composed of cDNA or gDNA derived from T cells, B-cell-depleted T cells, or PBMCs. The dataset comprised deeply sampled blood TCRbeta repertoires from subjects exposed to, actively infected with, or recovered from COVID-19. A freely available public database, intended as a resource for researchers studying the immune response to SARS-CoV-2, is where the repertoires were released. The samples were drawn from two sources: the first 160 participants of the ongoing ImmuneRACE study, and over 1,000 subjects contributed by 6 global collaborators. Nearly every sample came with metadata listing a de-identified subject ID, COVID-19 status, age in years and sex. Where HLA class I and class II types were available, the types were taken from metadata supplied by the sample provider, not from assay-based typing. The paper's findings and limits, for the study overall: How much clinical and demographic metadata was included differed by source and by participant, and the metadata was provided uncurated.

Each collaborating institution followed its own protocols to collect whole blood in K2EDTA tubes. For TCRbeta analysis, collaborators shipped samples as frozen whole blood, isolated PBMCs, or DNA extracted from either of those sample types. Including the terminal cysteine and phenylalanine, the CDR3 comprises 12 residues. Only the CDR3 region is kept as DNA, spanning 36 bases read in frame from base 1. As encoded in the germline V gene, CDR1 is MRHNA while CDR2 is SNTAGT. Trimming costs V 6 bases and J 2 bases, and their ends lie 6 bases apart. Concerning this clone itself: Its antigen is not yet known. Base qualities are missing; no much larger clone stands one base away.

TCRbeta CDR3 regions were amplified from genomic DNA by means of the immunoSEQ Assay, a bias-controlled multiplex PCR. The authors processed their data as follows. The number of nucleated cells in each sample was estimated from the amplification of reference gene primers within the assay. To quantify the absolute abundance of each unique TCRbeta CDR3 rearrangement, sequence reads were collapsed and filtered. Productive Simpson clonality was computed per sample as the square root of Simpson's diversity index over productive rearrangements. The immuneACCESS repertoire file appears here via TCRdb, limited to in-frame rearrangements. These files lack a portion of the clones; in checked studies, under half of the deficit traces to unresolved V genes, and the cause of the others is not known. V, J and clone size are those of that table, while D and trimming were read from the DNA. This sample comprises fewer than 90,000 clones, 70% to 90% of them detected only once. The ten largest clonotypes hold 0.47% of the sample.

The chain couples TRBV6-4 to TRBJ2-3, with no confidently assigned D gene. This receptor was taken from a man in his 60s with acute or convalescent COVID-19. Sequencing used peripheral blood. The CDR3 in this case is CASRDLTDTQYF. DNA sequence: TGTGCCAGCAGGGACCTCACAGATACGCAGTATTTT.